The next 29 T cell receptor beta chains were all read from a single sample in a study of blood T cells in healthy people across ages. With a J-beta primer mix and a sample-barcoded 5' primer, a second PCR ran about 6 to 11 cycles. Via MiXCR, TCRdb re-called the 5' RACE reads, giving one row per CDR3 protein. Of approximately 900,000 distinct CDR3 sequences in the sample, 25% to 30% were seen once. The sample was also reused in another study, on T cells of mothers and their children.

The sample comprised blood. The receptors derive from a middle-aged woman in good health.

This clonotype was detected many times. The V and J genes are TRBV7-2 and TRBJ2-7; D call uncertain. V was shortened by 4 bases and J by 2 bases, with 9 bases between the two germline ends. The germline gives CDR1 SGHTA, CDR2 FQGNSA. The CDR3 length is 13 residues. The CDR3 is CASSSQAPYEQYF. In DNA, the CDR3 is TGTGCCAGCAGCTCCCAGGCCCCCTACGAGCAGTACTTC.

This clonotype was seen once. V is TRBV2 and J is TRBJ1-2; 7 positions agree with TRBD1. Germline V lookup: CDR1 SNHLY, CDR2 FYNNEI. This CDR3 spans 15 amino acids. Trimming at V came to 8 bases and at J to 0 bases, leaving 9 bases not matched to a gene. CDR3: CASQSGTAANYGYTF. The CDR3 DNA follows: TGTGCCAGCCAGTCCGGGACAGCAGCTAACTATGGCTACACCTTC.

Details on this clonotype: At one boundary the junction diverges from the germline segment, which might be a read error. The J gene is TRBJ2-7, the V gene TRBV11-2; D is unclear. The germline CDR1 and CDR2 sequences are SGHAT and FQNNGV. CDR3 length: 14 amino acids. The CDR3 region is CSSSFMRSAYEQYF. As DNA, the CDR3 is TGTTCCAGCAGCTTCATGAGGTCAGCCTACGAGCAGTACTTC.

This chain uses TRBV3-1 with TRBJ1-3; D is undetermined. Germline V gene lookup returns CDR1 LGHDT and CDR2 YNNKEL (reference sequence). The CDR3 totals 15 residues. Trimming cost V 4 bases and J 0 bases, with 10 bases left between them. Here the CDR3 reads CASSRQLSSGNTIYF. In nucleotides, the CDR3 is TGTGCCAGCAGCCGCCAGCTGTCCTCTGGAAACACCATATATTTT.

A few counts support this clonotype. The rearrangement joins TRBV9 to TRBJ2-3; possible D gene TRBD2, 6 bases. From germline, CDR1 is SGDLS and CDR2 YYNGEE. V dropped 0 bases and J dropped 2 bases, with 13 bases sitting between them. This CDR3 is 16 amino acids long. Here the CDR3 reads CASSVGGGTDTDTQYF. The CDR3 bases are TGTGCCAGCAGCGTAGGTGGGGGGACTGACACAGATACGCAGTATTTT.

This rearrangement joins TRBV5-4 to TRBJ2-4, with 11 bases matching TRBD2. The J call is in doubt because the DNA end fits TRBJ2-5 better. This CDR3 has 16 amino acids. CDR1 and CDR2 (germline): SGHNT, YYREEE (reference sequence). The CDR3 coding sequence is TGTGCCAGCAGACCGGGACTAGCGGCGCACCAAGAGACCCAGTACTTC. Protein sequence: CASRPGLAAHQETQYF.

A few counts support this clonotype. CDR3 sequence: CASSTPRGTSGFLRVDTQYF. DNA for the CDR3: TGTGCCAGCAGCACCCCCAGGGGGACTAGCGGGTTTTTGAGAGTTGATACGCAGTATTTT. The rearrangement joins TRBV12-3 or TRBV12-4 to TRBJ2-3; 12 bases are a match to TRBD2. The CDR3 has 20 residues. J lost 6 bases, V lost 6 bases, and 22 bases had no gene match.

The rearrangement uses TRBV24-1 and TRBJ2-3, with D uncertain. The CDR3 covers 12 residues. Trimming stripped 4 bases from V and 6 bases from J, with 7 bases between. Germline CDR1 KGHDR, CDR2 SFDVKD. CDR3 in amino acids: CATSELTDTQYF. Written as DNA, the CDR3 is TGTGCCACCAGTGAACTTACGGATACGCAGTATTTT.

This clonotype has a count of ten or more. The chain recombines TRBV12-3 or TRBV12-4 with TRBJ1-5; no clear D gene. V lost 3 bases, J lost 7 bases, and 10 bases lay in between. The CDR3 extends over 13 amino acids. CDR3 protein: CASSLGSRQPQHF. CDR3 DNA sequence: TGTGCCAGCAGTTTGGGGAGTAGGCAGCCCCAGCATTTT.

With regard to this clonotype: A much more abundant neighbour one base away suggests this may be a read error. The CDR3 sequence is CASSTAGTASYEQYF. CDR3 DNA: TGTGCCAGTAGTACAGCCGGGACAGCTTCCTACGAGCAGTACTTC. The chain employs TRBV19 and TRBJ2-7, with 7 bases identical to TRBD1. CDR1 and CDR2 from the germline V gene are LNHDA and SQIVND (reference sequence). Trimming at V came to 4 bases and at J to 1 base, leaving 7 bases not matched to a gene. The CDR3 loop spans 15 amino acids.

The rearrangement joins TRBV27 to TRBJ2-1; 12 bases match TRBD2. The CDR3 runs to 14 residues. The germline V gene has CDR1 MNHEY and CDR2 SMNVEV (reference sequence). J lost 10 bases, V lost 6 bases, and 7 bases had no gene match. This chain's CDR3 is CASRRLAGEHEQFF. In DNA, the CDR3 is TGTGCCAGCAGAAGACTAGCGGGGGAACACGAGCAGTTCTTC.

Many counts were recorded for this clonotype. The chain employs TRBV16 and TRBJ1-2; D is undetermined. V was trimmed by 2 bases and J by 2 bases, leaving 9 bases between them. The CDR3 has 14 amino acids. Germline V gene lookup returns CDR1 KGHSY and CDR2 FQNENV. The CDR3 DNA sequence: TGTGCCAGCAGCCAACCCACACCCAACTATGGCTACACCTTC. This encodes CASSQPTPNYGYTF.

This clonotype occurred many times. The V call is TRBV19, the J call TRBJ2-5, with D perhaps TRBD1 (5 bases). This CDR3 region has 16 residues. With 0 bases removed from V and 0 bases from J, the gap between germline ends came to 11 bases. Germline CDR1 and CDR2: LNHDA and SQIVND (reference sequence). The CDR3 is CASSIEGHSYQETQYF. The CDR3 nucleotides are TGTGCCAGTAGTATAGAAGGACACTCGTACCAAGAGACCCAGTACTTC.

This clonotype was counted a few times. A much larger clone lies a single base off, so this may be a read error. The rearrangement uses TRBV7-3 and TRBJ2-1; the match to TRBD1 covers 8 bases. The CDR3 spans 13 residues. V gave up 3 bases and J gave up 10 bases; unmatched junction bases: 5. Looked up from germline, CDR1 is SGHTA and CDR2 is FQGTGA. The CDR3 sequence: CASSLTGVYEQFF. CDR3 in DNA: TGTGCCAGCAGCTTGACAGGGGTCTACGAGCAGTTCTTC.

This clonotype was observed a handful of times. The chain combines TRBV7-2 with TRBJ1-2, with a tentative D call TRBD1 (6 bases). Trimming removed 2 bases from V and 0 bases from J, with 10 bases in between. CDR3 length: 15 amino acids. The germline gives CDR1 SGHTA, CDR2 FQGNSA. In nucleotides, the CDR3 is TGTGCCAGCAGCTTATGGGGGGGGCCTAACTATGGCTACACCTTC. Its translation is CASSLWGGPNYGYTF.

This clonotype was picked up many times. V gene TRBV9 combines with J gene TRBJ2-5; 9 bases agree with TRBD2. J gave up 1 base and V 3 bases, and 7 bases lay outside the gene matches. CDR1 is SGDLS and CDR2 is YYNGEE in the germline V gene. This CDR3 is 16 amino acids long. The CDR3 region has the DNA TGTGCCAGCAGCGAAGCGGGGGGCCAATTCCAAGAGACCCAGTACTTC. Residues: CASSEAGGQFQETQYF.

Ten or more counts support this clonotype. The CDR3: CSASREIYEQYF. The CDR3 bases are TGCAGTGCTTCACGGGAAATTTACGAGCAGTACTTC. The genes are TRBV20-1 and TRBJ2-7; a weak D match, TRBD2 (5 bases). Per germline, CDR1 DFQATT and CDR2 SNEGSKA (reference sequence). Trimming took off 5 bases at V and 4 bases at J, with 12 bases between the two ends. The CDR3 is 12 amino acids.

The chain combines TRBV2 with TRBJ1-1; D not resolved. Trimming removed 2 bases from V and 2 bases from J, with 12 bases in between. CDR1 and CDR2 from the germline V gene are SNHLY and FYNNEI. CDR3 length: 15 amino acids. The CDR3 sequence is CASSEYTGSNTEAFF. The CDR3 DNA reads TGTGCCAGCAGTGAATATACGGGCAGCAACACTGAAGCTTTCTTT.

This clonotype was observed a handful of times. The CDR3 DNA follows: TGCAGTGCTAGTTCCGAGAGAAGTCGGCGCTACGAGCAGTACTTC. Encoded protein: CSASSERSRRYEQYF. The V gene is TRBV20-1, the J gene TRBJ2-7; D is uncertain. Germline loops: CDR1 DFQATT, CDR2 SNEGSKA (reference sequence). There are 15 residues in the CDR3. Trimming stripped 3 bases from V and 3 bases from J, with 18 bases between.

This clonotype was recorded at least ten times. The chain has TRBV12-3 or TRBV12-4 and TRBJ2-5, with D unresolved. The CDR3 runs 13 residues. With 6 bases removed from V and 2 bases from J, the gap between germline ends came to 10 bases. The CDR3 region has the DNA TGTGCCAGCAGCCGAGGCGAGCAAGAGACCCAGTACTTC. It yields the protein CASSRGEQETQYF.

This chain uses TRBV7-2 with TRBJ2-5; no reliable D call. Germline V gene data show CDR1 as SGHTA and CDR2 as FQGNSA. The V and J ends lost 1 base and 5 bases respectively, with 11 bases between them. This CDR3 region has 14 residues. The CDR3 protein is CASSLEMGFETQYF. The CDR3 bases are TGTGCCAGCAGCTTAGAAATGGGTTTCGAGACCCAGTACTTC.

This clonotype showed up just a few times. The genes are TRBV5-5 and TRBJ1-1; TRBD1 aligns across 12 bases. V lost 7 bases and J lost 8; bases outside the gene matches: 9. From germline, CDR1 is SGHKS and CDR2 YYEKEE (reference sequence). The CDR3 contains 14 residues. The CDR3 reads CASAYGTGGEEAFF. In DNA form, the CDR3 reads TGTGCCAGCGCCTACGGGACAGGGGGCGAGGAAGCTTTCTTT.

The CDR3 DNA is TGCAGTGCTAGAGACCCTCTGGGAGCGGCCCTCACAGATACGCAGTATTTT. Translated, it gives CSARDPLGAALTDTQYF. The chain uses TRBV20-1 and TRBJ2-3, with a possible D match to TRBD2 (5 bases). The ends were cut back, 0 bases at V and 2 bases at J, with 18 bases in the middle. CDR1 is DFQATT and CDR2 is SNEGSKA in the germline V gene (reference sequence). The CDR3 runs 17 residues.

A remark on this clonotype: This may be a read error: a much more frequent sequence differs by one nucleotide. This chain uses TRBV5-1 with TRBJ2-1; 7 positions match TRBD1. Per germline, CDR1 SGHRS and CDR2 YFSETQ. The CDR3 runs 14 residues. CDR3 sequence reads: CASSGQAAYNERFF. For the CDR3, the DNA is TGCGCCAGCAGCGGACAGGCGGCCTACAATGAGCGGTTCTTC. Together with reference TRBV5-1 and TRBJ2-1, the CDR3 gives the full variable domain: KAGVTQTPRYLIKTRGQQVTLSCSPISGHRSVSWYQQTPGQGLQFLFEYFSETQRNKGNFPGRFSGRQFSNSRSEMNVSTLELGDSALYLCASSGQAAYNERFFGPGTRLTVL.

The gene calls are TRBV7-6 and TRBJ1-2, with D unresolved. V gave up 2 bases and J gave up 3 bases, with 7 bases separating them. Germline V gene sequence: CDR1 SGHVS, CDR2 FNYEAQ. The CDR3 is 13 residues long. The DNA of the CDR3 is TGTGCCAGCAGCTTACCTGATTACTATGGCTACACCTTC. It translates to CASSLPDYYGYTF.

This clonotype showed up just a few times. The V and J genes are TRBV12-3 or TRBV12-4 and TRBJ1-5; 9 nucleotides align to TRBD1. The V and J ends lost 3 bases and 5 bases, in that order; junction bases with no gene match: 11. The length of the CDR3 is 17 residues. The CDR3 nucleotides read TGTGCCAGCAGTTTCTTGTCGGGACAGGGTGCTTATCAGCCCCAGCATTTT. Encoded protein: CASSFLSGQGAYQPQHF.

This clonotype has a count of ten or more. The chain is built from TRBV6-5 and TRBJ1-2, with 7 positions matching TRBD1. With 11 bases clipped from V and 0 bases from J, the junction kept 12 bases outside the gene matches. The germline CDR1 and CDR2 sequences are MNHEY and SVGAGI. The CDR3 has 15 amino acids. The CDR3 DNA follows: TGTGCCGCCTACCGGGGTGGACAGGCTAACTATGGCTACACCTTC. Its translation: CAAYRGGQANYGYTF.

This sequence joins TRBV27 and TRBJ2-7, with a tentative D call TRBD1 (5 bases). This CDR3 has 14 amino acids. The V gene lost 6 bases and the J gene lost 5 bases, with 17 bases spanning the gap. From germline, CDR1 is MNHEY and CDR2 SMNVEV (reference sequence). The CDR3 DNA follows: TGTGCCAGCAGCAGGGAAGTCGCGGCGCACGAGCAGTACTTC. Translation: CASSREVAAHEQYF.

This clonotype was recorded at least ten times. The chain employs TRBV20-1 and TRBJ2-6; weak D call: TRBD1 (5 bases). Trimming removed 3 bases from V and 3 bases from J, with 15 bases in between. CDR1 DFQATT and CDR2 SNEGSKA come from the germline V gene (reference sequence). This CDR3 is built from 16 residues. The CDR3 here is CSASPMGLFGANVLTF. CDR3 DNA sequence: TGCAGTGCTAGCCCCATGGGGCTATTTGGGGCCAACGTCCTGACTTTC.